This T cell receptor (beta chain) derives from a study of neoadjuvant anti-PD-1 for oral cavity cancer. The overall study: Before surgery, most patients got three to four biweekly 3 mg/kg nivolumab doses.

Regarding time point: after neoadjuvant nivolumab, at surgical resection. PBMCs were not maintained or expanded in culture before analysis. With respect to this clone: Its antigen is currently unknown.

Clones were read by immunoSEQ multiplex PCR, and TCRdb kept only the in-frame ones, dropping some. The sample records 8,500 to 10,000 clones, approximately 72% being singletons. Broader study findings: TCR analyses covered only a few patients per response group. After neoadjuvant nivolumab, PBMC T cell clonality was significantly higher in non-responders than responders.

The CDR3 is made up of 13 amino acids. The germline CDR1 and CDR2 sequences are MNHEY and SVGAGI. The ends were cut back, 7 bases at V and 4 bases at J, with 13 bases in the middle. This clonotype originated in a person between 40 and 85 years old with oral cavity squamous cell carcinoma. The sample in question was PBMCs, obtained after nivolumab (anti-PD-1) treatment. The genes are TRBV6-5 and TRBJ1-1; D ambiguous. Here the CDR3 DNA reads TGTGCCAGCATCTCTAGGAGGAGCACTGAAGCTTTCTTT. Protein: CASISRRSTEAFF.